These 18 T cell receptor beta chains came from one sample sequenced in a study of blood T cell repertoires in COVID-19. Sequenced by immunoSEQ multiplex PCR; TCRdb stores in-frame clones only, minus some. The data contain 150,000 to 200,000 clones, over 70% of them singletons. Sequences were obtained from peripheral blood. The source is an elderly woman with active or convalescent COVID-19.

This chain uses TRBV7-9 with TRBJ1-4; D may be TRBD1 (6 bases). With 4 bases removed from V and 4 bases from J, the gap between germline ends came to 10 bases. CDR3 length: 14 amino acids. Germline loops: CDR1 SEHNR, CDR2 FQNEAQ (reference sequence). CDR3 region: CASSWRQDNEKLFF. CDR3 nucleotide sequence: TGTGCCAGCAGCTGGAGACAGGATAATGAAAAACTGTTTTTT.

CDR3 sequence (DNA): TGCAGCGTCAATACCGGGACTAGGCAGTTCTTC. Encoded protein: CSVNTGTRQFF. The chain joins TRBV29-1 to TRBJ2-1; TRBD2 agrees at 8 bases. The CDR3 loop spans 11 amino acids. The germline gives CDR1 SQVTM, CDR2 ANQGSEA. V trimming: 6 bases; J trimming: 12 bases; junction bases outside the gene matches: 7.

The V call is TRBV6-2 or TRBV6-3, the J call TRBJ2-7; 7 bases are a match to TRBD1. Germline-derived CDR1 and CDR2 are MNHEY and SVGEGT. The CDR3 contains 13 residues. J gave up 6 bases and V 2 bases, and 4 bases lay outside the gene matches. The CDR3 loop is CASSYGTAIEQYF. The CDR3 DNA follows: TGTGCCAGCAGTTACGGGACAGCGATCGAGCAGTACTTC.

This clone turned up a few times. CDR3 DNA: TGTGCCAGCAGTGAGAAGCGGGGGGAAGCAGCTTATAGCAATCAGCCCCAGCATTTT. This translates into CASSEKRGEAAYSNQPQHF. The chain recombines TRBV6-1 with TRBJ1-5; possible D gene TRBD1, 5 bases. CDR1 MNHNS and CDR2 SASEGT come from the germline V gene. There are 19 residues in the CDR3. V lost 3 bases, J lost 0 bases, and 21 bases lay in between.

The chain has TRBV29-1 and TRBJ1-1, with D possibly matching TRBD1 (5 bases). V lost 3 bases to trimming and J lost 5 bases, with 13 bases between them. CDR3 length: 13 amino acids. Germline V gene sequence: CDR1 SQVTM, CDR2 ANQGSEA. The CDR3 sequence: CSVDLGPRTEAFF. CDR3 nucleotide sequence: TGCAGCGTTGATCTGGGGCCTCGGACTGAAGCTTTCTTT.

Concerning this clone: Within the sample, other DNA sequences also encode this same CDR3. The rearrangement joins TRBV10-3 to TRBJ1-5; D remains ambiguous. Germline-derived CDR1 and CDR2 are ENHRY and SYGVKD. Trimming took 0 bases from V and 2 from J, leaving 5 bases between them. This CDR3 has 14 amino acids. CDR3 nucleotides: TGTGCCATCAGTGAGTCTACAGGCAATCAGCCCCAGCATTTT. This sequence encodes CAISESTGNQPQHF.

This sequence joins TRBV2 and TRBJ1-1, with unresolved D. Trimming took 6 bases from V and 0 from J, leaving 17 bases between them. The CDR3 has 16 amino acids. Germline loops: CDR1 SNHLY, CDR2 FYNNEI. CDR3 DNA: TGTGCCAGCAGCCTGGCGGGATTAGGGTTGAACACTGAAGCTTTCTTT. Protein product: CASSLAGLGLNTEAFF.

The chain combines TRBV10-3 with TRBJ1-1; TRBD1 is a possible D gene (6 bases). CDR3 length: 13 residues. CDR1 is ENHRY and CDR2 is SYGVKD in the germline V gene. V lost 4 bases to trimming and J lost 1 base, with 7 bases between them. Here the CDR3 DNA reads TGTGCCATCAGTGGGACAGAGAACACTGAAGCTTTCTTT. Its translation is CAISGTENTEAFF.

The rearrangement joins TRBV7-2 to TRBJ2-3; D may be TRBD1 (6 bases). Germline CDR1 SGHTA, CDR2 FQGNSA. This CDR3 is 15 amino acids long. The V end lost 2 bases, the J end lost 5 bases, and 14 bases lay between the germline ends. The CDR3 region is CASSLSSGDVDTQYF. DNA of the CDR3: TGTGCCAGCAGCTTATCATCAGGGGACGTAGATACGCAGTATTTT.

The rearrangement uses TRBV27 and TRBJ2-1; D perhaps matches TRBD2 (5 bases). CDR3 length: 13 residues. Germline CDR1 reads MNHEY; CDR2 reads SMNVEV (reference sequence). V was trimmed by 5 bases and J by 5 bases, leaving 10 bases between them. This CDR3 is CASSLGLNNEQFF. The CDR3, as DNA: TGTGCCAGCAGTCTCGGACTTAACAATGAGCAGTTCTTC.

The CDR3 is CASSAQGAIDTGELFF. CDR3 coding DNA: TGTGCCAGCAGCGCACAGGGGGCTATCGACACCGGGGAGCTGTTTTTT. The rearrangement uses TRBV7-9 and TRBJ2-2, with 9 bases fitting TRBD1. The junction had 7 bases not matched to a gene; V was cut back by 5 bases and J by 3 bases. This CDR3 region has 16 residues. The germline gives CDR1 SEHNR, CDR2 FQNEAQ (reference sequence).

Written as DNA, the CDR3 is TGTGCCAGCTCACCACCAGGGGATCCGGTTACCGGGGAGCTGTTTTTT. This codes for CASSPPGDPVTGELFF. The rearrangement uses TRBV18 and TRBJ2-2; D is perhaps TRBD1 (5 bases). The V and J ends lost 0 bases and 5 bases respectively, with 13 bases between them. This CDR3 contains 16 residues. The germline V gene encodes CDR1 KGHSH and CDR2 LQKENI.

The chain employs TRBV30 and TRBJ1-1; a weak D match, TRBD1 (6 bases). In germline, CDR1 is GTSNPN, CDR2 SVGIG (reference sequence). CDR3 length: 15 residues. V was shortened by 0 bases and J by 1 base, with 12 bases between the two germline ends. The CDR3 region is CAWSVRVGANTEAFF. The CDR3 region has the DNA TGTGCCTGGAGTGTTCGGGTGGGGGCGAACACTGAAGCTTTCTTT. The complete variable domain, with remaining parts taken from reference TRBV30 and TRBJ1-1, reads SQTIHQWPATLVQPVGSPLSLECTVEGTSNPNLYWYRQAAGRGLQLLFYSVGIGQISSEVPQNLSASRPQDRQFILSSKKLLLSDSGFYLCAWSVRVGANTEAFFGQGTRLTVV.

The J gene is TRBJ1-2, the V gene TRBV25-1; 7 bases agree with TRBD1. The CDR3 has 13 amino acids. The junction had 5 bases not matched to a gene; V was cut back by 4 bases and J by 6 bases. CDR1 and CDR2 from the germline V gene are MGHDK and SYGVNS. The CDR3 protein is CASSVRGGNGYTF. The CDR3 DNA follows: TGTGCCAGCAGTGTCAGAGGGGGCAATGGCTACACCTTC.

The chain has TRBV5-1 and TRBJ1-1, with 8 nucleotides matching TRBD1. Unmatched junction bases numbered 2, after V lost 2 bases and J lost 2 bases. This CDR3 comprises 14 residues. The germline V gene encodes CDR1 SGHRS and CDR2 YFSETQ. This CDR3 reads CASSFGTGNTEAFF. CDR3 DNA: TGCGCCAGCAGCTTTGGGACAGGAAACACTGAAGCTTTCTTT.

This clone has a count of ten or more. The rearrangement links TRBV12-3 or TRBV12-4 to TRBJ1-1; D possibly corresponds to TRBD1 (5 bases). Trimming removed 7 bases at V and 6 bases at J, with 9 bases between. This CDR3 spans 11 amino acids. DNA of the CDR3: TGTGCCAGCAAGTGGGGCTCTGAAGCTTTCTTT. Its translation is CASKWGSEAFF.

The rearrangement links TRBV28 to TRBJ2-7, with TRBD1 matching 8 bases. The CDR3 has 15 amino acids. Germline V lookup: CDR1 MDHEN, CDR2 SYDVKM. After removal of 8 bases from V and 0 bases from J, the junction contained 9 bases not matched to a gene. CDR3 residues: CASGTPDRDSYEQYF. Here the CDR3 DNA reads TGTGCCAGCGGGACCCCGGACAGGGACTCCTACGAGCAGTACTTC.

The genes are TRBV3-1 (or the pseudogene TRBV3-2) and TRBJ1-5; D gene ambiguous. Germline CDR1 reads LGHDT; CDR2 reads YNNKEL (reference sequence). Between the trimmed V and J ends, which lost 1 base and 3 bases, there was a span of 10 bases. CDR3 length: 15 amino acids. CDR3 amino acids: CASSQGDGDNQPQHF. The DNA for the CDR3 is TGTGCCAGCAGCCAAGGAGACGGAGACAATCAGCCCCAGCATTTT.